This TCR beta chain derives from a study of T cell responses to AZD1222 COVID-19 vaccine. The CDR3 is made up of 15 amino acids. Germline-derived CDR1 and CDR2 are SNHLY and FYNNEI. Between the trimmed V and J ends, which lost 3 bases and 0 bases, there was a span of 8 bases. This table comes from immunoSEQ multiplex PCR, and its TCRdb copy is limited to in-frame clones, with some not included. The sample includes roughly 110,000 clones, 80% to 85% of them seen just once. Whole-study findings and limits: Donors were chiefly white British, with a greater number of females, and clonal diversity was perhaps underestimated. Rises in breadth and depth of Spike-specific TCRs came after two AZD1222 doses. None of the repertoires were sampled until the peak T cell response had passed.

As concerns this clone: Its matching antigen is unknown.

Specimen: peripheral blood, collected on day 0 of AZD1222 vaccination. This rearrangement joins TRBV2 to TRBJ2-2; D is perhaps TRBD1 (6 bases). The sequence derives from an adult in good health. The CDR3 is CASSEGTTNTGELFF. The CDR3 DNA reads TGTGCCAGCAGTGAGGGGACAACGAACACCGGGGAGCTGTTTTTT.